The present entry profiles one TCR beta chain with its context. These data originate in a study of blood T cell repertoires in COVID-19. Study context: There were acute and convalescent COVID-19 samples, and they came from the United States, Italy and Spain. T cells, B-cell-depleted T cells, or PBMCs supplied cDNA or gDNA.

Methods used by the authors: By means of reference gene primer amplification, nucleated cell counts were estimated. TCRdb's table, derived via immunoSEQ multiplex PCR, lists solely in-frame clones and lacks some. D and trimming were read from the DNA, whereas the V and J calls and clone size are those reported in that table. The sample records approximately 150,000 clones, more than 75% being singletons. The CDR3 sequence is 16 residues long. With V trimmed by 4 bases and J by 1 base, 8 bases remained unmatched. Germline V gene sequence: CDR1 KGHSH, CDR2 LQKENI. The sequence was obtained from a man between 60 and 75 years old with acute or convalescent COVID-19. Sample: peripheral blood. The chain is built from TRBV18 and TRBJ2-3; 7 bases match TRBD2. The CDR3 sequence: CASSLTLAVRTDTQYF. The DNA of the CDR3 is TGTGCCAGCTCACTGACCCTAGCGGTGCGCACAGATACGCAGTATTTT.